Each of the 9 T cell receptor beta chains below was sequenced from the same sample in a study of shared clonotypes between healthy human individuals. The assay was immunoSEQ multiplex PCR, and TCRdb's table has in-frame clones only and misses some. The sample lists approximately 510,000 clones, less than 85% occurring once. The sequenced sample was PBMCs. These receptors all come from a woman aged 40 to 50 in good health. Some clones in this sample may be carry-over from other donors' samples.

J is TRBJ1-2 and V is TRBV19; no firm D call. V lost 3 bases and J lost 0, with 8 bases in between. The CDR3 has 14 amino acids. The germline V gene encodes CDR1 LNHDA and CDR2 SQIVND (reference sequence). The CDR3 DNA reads TGTGCCAGTAGTATGCCAGGTACTAACTATGGCTACACCTTC. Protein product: CASSMPGTNYGYTF.

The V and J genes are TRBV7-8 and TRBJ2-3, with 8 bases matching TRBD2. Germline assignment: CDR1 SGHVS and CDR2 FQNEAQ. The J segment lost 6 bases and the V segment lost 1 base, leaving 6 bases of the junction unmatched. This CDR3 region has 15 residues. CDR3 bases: TGTGCCAGCAGCTTAGGTGGGACTAGGGGTGATACGCAGTATTTT. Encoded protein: CASSLGGTRGDTQYF.

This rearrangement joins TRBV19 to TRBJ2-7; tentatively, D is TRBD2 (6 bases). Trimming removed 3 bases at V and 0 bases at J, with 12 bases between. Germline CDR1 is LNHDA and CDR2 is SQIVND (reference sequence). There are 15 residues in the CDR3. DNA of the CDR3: TGTGCCAGTAGTATTATAGCGGAGATCTCCTACGAGCAGTACTTC. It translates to CASSIIAEISYEQYF.

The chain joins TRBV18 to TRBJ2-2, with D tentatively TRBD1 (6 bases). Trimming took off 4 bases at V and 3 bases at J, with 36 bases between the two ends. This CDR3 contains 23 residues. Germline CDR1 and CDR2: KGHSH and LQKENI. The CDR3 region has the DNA TGTGCCAGCTCACGCACCAGGGGTTTTTCGGGGCCGTCGAGTATCCGTTACACCGGGGAGCTGTTTTTT. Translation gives CASSRTRGFSGPSSIRYTGELFF. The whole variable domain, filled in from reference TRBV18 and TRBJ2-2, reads NAGVMQNPRHLVRRRGQEARLRCSPMKGHSHVYWYRQLPEEGLKFMVYLQKENIIDESGMPKERFSAEFPKEGPSILRIQQVVRGDSAAYFCASSRTRGFSGPSSIRYTGELFFGEGSRLTVL.

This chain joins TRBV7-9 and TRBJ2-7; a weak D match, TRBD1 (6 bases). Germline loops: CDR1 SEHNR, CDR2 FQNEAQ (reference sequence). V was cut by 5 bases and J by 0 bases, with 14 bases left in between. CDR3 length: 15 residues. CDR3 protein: CASSVVVGGSYEQYF. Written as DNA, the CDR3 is TGTGCCAGCAGCGTCGTGGTAGGGGGCTCCTACGAGCAGTACTTC. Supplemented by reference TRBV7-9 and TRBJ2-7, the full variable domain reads DTGVSQNPRHKITKRGQNVTFRCDPISEHNRLYWYRQTLGQGPEFLTYFQNEAQLEKSRLLSDRFSAERPKGSFSTLEIQRTEQGDSAMYLCASSVVVGGSYEQYFGPGTRLTVT.

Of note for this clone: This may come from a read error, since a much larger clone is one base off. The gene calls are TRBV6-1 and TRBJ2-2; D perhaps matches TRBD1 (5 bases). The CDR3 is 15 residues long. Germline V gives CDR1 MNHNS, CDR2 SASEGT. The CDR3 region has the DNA TGTGCCAACAGTTCTCTAGACAGTGTCAGCGGGGAGCTGTTTTTT. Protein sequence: CANSSLDSVSGELFF.

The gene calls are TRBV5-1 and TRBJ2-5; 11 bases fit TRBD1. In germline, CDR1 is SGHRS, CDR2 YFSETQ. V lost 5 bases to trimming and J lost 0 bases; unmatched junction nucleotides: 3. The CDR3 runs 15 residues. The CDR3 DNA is TGCGCCAGCAGGGGGGACAGGGGGTACCAAGAGACCCAGTACTTC. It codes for CASRGDRGYQETQYF.

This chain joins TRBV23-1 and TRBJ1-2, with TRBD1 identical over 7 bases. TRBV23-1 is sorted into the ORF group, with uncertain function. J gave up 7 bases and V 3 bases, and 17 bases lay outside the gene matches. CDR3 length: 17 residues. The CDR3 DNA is TGCGCCAGCAGTCACGCCCGGGACAGAGAACGAAAACTTGGCTACACCTTC. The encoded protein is CASSHARDRERKLGYTF.

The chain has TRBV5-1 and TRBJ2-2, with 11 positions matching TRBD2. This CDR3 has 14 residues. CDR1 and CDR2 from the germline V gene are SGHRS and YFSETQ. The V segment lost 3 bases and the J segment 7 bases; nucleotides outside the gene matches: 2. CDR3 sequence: CASSSGLAGGELFF. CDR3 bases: TGCGCCAGCAGCTCAGGACTAGCGGGCGGGGAGCTGTTTTTT.